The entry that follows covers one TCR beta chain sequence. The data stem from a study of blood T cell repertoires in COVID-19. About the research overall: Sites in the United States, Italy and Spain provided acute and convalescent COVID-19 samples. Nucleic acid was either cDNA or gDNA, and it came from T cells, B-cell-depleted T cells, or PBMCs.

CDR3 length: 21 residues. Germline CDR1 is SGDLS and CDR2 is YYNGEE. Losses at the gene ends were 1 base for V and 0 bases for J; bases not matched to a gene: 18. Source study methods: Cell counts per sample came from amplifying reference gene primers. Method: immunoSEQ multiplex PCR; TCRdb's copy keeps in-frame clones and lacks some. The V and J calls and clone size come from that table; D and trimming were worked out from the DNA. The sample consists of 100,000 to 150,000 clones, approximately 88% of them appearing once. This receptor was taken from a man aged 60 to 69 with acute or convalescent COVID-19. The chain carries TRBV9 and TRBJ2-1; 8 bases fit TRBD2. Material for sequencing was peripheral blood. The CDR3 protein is CASSVSLGTRRGDGSYNEQFF. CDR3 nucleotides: TGTGCCAGCAGCGTATCCCTCGGGACTAGGCGGGGAGACGGCTCCTACAATGAGCAGTTCTTC.